A selection of T cell receptor beta chains follows, all from one sample in a study of cytomegalovirus exposure and HLA in healthy donors. Clones were sequenced by immunoSEQ multiplex PCR, and TCRdb holds only the in-frame ones, with some missing. The data show fewer than 250,000 clones, 65% to 75% seen once. Specimen: PBMCs. These receptors came from a man aged 25 to 45 in good health and CMV-seropositive. Both conserved end residues are trimmed from each CDR3.

j_call v_call cdr3_aa
TRBJ1-1 TRBV11-2 ASSASVTEAF
TRBJ1-5 TRBV7-8 ASSPVMIEGTQPQH
TRBJ1-2 TRBV5-4 ASSLRGMTHSGYT
TRBJ2-3 TRBV27 ASSLATSTDTQY
TRBJ1-2 TRBV30 AWSQGQDYGYT
TRBJ2-5 TRBV5-6 ASSLELAVPETQY
TRBJ2-1 TRBV7-8 ASSLRWRFNEQF
TRBJ1-1 TRBV4-3 ASSRGRNTEAF
NA TRBV7-2 ASSRERQGYEQY
TRBJ1-1 TRBV29-1 SVDRFRGEAF
TRBJ2-1 TRBV7-2 ASSTGQRALNEQF
TRBJ1-1 TRBV7-3 ASSIGGPQGGKAF
NA TRBV6-6 ASSSAAYYEQY
TRBJ2-1 TRBV27 ASRMRLAAYNEQF
TRBJ1-1 TRBV6-6 ASSPGTGSITEAF
TRBJ2-2 TRBV7-9 ASSPDRGLVGELF
TRBJ1-5 TRBV19 ASTDPGTAFGAQH
TRBJ1-2 TRBV7-9 ASISGGSNYGYT
TRBJ1-3 TRBV9 ASSDTGGRYQAGNTIY
TRBJ2-3 TRBV7-2 ASTGTSGATLLDTQY
TRBJ2-7 TRBV7-8 ASSPLGGGSYEQY
TRBJ1-4 TRBV27 ASPRAGGEKLF
TRBJ2-7 TRBV5-6 ASTSGGHPPYEQY
TRBJ2-7 TRBV7-6 ASSLVGDSLYEQY
TRBJ2-7 TRBV20-1 SALGRGEQY
TRBJ2-2 TRBV7-8 ASSGRLTGGGGELF
TRBJ2-7 TRBV27 ASSFVAGIYEQY
TRBJ2-1 TRBV11-2 ASRGLAGVLEQF
TRBJ2-5 TRBV7-2 ASSPYQETQY
TRBJ2-5 TRBV5-1 ASSRPGEETQY
TRBJ2-2 TRBV9 ASSMHPGGSNTGELF
TRBJ2-5 TRBV18 ASSPSPGQGAGTQY
TRBJ1-1 TRBV6-6 ASSPQGAYTEAF
TRBJ2-3 TRBV30 AWSAGLADTDTQY
TRBJ1-4 TRBV4-3 ASSPGQGTEKLF
TRBJ2-7 TRBV27 ASSRQGGDEQY
TRBJ2-7 TRBV5-6 ASSFGGGISNEQY
TRBJ1-3 TRBV7-9 ASSSISDDRGRGNTIY
TRBJ2-2 TRBV4-3 ASSPGGTATGELF
TRBJ1-1 TRBV6-4 ASSDHLAGPIECEAF
TRBJ1-2 TRBV7-2 ASSPQADRVLFGYT
TRBJ1-3 TRBV7-2 ASSLTSPFLASGNTIY
TRBJ1-1 TRBV7-2 ASTGGTVSGNTEAF
TRBJ2-7 TRBV10-3 AIRPTSASSYEQY
TRBJ2-2 TRBV7-9 SSSLRGLAGDNTGELF
TRBJ1-6 TRBV7-6 ASSLEAGGDSPLH